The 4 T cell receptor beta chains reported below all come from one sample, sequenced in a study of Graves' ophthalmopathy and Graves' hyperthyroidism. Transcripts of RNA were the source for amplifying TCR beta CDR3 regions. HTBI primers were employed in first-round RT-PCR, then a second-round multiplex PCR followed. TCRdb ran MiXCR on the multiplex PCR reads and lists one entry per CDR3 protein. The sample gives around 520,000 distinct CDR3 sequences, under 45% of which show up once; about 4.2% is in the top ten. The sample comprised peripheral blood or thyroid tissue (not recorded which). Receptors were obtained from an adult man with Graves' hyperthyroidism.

CDR3 protein: CASSGRAYNEQFF. CDR3 DNA sequence: TGTGCCAGTAGCGGGAGGGCCTACAATGAGCAGTTCTTC. This rearrangement joins TRBV7-2 to TRBJ2-1; TRBD2 aligns across 11 bases. Per the germline V gene, CDR1 is SGHTA and CDR2 is FQGNSA. This CDR3 region has 13 residues. J gave up 2 bases and V 9 bases, and 0 bases lay outside the gene matches.

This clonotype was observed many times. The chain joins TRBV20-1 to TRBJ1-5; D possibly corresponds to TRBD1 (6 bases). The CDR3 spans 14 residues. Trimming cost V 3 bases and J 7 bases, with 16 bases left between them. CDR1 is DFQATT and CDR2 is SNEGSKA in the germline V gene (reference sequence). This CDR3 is CSARGTQGKQPQHF. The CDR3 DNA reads TGCAGTGCTAGGGGGACACAAGGGAAACAGCCCCAGCATTTT.

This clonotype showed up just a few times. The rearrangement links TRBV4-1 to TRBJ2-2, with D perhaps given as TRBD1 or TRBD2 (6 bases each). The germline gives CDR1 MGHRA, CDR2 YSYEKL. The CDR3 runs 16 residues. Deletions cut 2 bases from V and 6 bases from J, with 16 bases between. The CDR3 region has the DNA TGCGCCAGCAGCCAATGGGCATTGGAGGGGGCCGGGGAGCTGTTTTTT. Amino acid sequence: CASSQWALEGAGELFF.

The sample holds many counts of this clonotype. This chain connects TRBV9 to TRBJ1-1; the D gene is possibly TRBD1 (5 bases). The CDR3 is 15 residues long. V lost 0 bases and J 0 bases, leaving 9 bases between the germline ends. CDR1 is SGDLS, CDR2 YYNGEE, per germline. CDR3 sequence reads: CASSVARQMNTEAFF. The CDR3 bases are TGTGCCAGCAGCGTAGCACGACAGATGAACACTGAAGCTTTCTTT. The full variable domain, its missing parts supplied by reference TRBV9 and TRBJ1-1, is DSGVTQTPKHLITATGQRVTLRCSPRSGDLSVYWYQQSLDQGLQFLIQYYNGEERAKGNILERFSAQQFPDLHSELNLSSLELGDSALYFCASSVARQMNTEAFFGQGTRLTVV.